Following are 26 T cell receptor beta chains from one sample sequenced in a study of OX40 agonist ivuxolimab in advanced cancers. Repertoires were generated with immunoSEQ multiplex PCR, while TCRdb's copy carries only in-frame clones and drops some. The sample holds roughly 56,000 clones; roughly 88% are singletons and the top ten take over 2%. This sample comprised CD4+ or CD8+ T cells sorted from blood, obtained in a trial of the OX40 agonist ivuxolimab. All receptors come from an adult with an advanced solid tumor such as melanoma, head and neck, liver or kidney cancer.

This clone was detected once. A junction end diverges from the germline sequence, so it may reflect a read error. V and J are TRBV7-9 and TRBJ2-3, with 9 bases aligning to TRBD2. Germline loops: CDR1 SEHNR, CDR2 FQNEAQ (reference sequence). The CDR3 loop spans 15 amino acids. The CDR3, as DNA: TGTGCCAGCAGTTTAGCGGGGGACATCACAGATACGCAGTATTTT. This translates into CASSLAGDITDTQYF.

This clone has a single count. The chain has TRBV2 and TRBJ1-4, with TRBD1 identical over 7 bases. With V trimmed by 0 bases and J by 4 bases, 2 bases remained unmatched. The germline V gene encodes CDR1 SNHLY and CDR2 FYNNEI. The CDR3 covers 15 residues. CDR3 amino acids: CASSEATGRNEKLFF. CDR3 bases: TGTGCCAGCAGTGAAGCGACAGGGCGTAATGAAAAACTGTTTTTT.

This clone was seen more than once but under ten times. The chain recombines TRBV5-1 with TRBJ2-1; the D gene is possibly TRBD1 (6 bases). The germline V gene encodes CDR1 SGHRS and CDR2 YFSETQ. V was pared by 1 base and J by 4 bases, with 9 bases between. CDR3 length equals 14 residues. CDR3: CASSLTGSYNEQFF. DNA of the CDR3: TGCGCCAGCAGCTTGACAGGGTCATACAATGAGCAGTTCTTC.

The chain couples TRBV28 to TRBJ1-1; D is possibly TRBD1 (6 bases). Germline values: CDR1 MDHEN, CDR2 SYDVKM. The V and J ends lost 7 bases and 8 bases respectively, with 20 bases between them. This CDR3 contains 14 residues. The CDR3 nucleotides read TGTGCCAGCATACCCGGGGACACCACGACCGAAGCTTTCTTT. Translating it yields CASIPGDTTTEAFF.

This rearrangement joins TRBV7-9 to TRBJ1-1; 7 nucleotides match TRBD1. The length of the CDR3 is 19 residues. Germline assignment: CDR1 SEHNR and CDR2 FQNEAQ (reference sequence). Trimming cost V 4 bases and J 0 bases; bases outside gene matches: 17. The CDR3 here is CASSSDFLPSGQMNTEAFF. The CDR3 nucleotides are TGTGCCAGCAGCTCCGATTTTCTACCCTCGGGACAGATGAACACTGAAGCTTTCTTT.

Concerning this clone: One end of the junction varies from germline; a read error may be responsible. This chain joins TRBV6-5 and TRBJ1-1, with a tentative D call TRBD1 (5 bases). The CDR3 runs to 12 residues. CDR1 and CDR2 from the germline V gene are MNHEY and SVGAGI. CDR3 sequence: CAISEGQGEAFF. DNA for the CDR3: TGTGCCATCAGTGAGGGGCAGGGAGAAGCTTTCTTT.

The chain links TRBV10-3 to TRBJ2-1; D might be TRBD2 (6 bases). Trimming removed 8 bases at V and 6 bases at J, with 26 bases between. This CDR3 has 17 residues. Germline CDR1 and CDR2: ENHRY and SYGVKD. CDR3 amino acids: CAIGPGGGRMGFNEQFF. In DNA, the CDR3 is TGTGCCATCGGGCCCGGAGGAGGGAGGATGGGTTTCAATGAGCAGTTCTTC.

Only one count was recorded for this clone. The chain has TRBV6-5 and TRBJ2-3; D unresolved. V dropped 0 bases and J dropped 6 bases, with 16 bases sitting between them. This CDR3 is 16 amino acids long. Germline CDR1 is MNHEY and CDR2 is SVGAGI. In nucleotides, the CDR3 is TGTGCCAGCAGTTACTCGAAATCCAGTTCTTGGGATACGCAGTATTTT. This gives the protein CASSYSKSSSWDTQYF.

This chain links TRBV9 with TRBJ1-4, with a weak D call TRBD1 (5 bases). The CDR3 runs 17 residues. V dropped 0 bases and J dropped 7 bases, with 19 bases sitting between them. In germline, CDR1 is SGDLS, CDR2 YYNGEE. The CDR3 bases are TGTGCCAGCAGCGTAGGGGAAGGGGCAGGTTTTCTTGAAAAACTGTTTTTT. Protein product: CASSVGEGAGFLEKLFF. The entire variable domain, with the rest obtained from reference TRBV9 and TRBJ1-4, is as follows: DSGVTQTPKHLITATGQRVTLRCSPRSGDLSVYWYQQSLDQGLQFLIQYYNGEERAKGNILERFSAQQFPDLHSELNLSSLELGDSALYFCASSVGEGAGFLEKLFFGSGTQLSVL.

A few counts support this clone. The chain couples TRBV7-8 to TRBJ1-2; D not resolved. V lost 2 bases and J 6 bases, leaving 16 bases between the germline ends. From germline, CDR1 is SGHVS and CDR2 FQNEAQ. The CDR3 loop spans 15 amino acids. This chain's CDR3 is CASSLQFGPADGYTF. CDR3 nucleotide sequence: TGTGCCAGCAGCTTACAGTTTGGCCCGGCGGATGGCTACACCTTC. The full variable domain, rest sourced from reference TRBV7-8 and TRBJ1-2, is GAGVSQSPRYKVAKRGQDVALRCDPISGHVSLFWYQQALGQGPEFLTYFQNEAQLDKSGLPSDRFFAERPEGSVSTLKIQRTQQEDSAVYLCASSLQFGPADGYTFGSGTRLTVV.

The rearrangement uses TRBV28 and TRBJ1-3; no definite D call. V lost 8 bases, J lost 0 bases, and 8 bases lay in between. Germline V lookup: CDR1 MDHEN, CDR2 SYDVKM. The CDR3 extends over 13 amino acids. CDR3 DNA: TGTGCCAGCGTCCGGGACTCTGGAAACACCATATATTTT. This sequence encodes CASVRDSGNTIYF.

CDR3 nucleotide sequence: TGCGCCAGCAGCCCCACTGGGACTACCTACGAGCAGTACTTC. Translated, it gives CASSPTGTTYEQYF. The V gene is TRBV5-1, the J gene TRBJ2-7, with 7 bases that match TRBD2. Trimming cost V 4 bases and J 2 bases; bases outside gene matches: 6. CDR1 SGHRS and CDR2 YFSETQ come from the germline V gene. The CDR3 runs to 14 residues.

The DNA of the CDR3 is TGTGCCAGCAGCGTAAGCGGGGGCGGAAATACGCAGTATTTT. It translates to CASSVSGGGNTQYF. The rearrangement uses TRBV7-9 and TRBJ2-3; TRBD2 matches 8 bases. The CDR3 consists of 14 residues. CDR1 is SEHNR, CDR2 FQNEAQ, per germline (reference sequence). V shed 5 bases and J 7 bases; nucleotides not matched to a gene: 8.

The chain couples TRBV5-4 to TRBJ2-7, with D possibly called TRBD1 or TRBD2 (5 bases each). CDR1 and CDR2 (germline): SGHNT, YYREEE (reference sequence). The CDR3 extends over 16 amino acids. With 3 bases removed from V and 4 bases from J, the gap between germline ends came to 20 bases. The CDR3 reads CASSWGPEGGGYEQYF. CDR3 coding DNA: TGTGCCAGCAGCTGGGGCCCAGAGGGTGGGGGTTACGAGCAGTACTTC. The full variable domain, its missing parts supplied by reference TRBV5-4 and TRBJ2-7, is ETGVTQSPTHLIKTRGQQVTLRCSSQSGHNTVSWYQQALGQGPQFIFQYYREEENGRGNFPPRFSGLQFPNYSSELNVNALELDDSALYLCASSWGPEGGGYEQYFGPGTRLTVT.

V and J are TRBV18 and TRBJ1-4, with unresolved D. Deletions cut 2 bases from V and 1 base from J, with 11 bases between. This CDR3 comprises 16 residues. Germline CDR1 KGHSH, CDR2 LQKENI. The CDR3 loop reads CASSPWSSLTNEKLFF. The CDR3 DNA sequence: TGTGCCAGCTCACCATGGTCGAGCTTAACTAATGAAAAACTGTTTTTT.

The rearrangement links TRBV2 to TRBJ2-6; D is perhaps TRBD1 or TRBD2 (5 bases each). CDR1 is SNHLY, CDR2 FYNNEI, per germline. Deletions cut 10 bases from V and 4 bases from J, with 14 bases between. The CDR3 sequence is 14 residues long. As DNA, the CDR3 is TGTGCCACCCGAGGGACGTCCGGGGCCAACGTCCTGACTTTC. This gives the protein CATRGTSGANVLTF.

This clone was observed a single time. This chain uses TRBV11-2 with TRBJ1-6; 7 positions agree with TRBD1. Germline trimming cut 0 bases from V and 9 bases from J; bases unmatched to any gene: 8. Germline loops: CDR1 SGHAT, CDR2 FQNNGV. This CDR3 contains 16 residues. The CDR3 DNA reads TGTGCCAGCAGCTTAGATTCTAGGACAGGAGTTTCACCCCTCCACTTT. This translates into CASSLDSRTGVSPLHF.

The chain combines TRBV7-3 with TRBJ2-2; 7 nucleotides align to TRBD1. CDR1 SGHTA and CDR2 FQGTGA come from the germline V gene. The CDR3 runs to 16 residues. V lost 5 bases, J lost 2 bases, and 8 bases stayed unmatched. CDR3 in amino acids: CASSAPGTANTGELFF. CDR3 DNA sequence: TGTGCCAGCAGCGCCCCCGGGACAGCAAACACCGGGGAGCTGTTTTTT.

The CDR3 region has the DNA TGTGCCAGTAGTATAGGCTGGACCACTGAAGCTTTCTTT. It specifies CASSIGWTTEAFF. The genes are TRBV19 and TRBJ1-1; D not certain. The CDR3 is 13 amino acids. The V gene lost 1 base and the J gene lost 4 bases, with 7 bases spanning the gap. CDR1 is LNHDA and CDR2 is SQIVND in the germline V gene (reference sequence).

The DNA for the CDR3 is TGTACTTCAGGTCCAGGGGGAGGTTTAGAGACCCAGTACTTC. Translation gives CTSGPGGGLETQYF. The chain couples TRBV28 to TRBJ2-5, with D possibly matching TRBD1 (7 bases). Germline V gene data show CDR1 as MDHEN and CDR2 as SYDVKM. This CDR3 has 14 residues.

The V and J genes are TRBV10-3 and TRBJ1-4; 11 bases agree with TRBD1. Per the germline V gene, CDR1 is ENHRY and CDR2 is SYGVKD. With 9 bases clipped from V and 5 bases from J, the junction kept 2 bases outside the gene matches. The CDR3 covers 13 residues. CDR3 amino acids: CAIGDRGNEKLFF. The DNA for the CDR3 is TGTGCCATTGGGGACAGGGGGAATGAAAAACTGTTTTTT.

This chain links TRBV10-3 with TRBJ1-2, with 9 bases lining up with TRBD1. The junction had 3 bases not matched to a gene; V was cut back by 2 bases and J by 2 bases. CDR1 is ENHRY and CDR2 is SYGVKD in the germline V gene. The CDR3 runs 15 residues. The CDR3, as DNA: TGTGCCATCAGTGAGGAGGACAGGGGCAACTATGGCTACACCTTC. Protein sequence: CAISEEDRGNYGYTF.

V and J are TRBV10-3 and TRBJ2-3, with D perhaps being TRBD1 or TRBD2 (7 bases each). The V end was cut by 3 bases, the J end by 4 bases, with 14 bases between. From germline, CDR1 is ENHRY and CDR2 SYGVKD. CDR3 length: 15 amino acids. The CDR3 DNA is TGTGCCATCAGTGACAGGGGGGGGCGGGCAGATACGCAGTATTTT. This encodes CAISDRGGRADTQYF.

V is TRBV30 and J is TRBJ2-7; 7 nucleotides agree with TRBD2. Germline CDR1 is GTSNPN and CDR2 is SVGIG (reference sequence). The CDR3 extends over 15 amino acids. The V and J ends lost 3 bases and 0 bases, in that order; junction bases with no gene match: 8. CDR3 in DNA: TGTGCCTGGAGACGTCGGGGCGGGAGCTCCTACGAGCAGTACTTC. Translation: CAWRRRGGSSYEQYF.

CDR3 loop: CASSLGQLNSPLHF. The CDR3 DNA follows: TGTGCCAGCAGCTTGGGGCAGCTTAATTCACCCCTCCACTTT. This rearrangement joins TRBV7-9 to TRBJ1-6; the D gene is possibly TRBD1 (5 bases). Germline CDR1 and CDR2: SEHNR and FQNEAQ (reference sequence). This CDR3 is built from 14 residues. V was pared by 3 bases and J by 6 bases, with 9 bases between.

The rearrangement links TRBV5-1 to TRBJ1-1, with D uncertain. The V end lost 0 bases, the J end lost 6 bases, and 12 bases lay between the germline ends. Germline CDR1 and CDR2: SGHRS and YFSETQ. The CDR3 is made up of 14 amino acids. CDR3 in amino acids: CASSLGLYLAEAFF. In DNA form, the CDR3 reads TGCGCCAGCAGCTTGGGGCTCTATTTGGCTGAAGCTTTCTTT.